These T cell receptor beta chains were read from a single sample in a study of cytomegalovirus exposure and HLA in healthy donors. Profiled with immunoSEQ multiplex PCR; TCRdb holds only in-frame clones, not every one. The sample consists of roughly 79,000 clones, roughly 74% of them appearing once. The sample consisted of PBMCs. These receptors were collected from a woman in her 50s in good health and CMV-seropositive. The CDR3 runs from the conserved cysteine through the conserved F or W. The D gene is left open where the match is weak. Clone size is given for some rows only: seen once, a few or many times, or a class if the clone is expanded.

v_call,j_call,clone_size,d_call,cdr3_nt,cdr3_aa
TRBV6-1,TRBJ2-7,-,TRBD1,TGTGCCAGCAGTGAAGGGGACAGAGCCTACGAGCAGTACTTC,CASSEGDRAYEQYF
TRBV4-1,TRBJ2-5,-,-,TGCGCCAGCAGCCAAGTCACAGGGATGGGGGAGACCCAGTACTTC,CASSQVTGMGETQYF
TRBV27,TRBJ2-7,-,-,TGTGCCAGCAGGACACTCAACGAGCAGTACTTC,CASRTLNEQYF
TRBV7-9,TRBJ2-1,-,TRBD2,TGTGCCAGCAGCCTCTCTAGCGGGATCACCTACAATGAGCAGTTCTTC,CASSLSSGITYNEQFF
TRBV5-1,TRBJ2-7,-,-,TGCGCCAGCAGCTTGGCCGGTTACTACGAGCAGTACTTC,CASSLAGYYEQYF
TRBV7-9,TRBJ2-6,once,TRBD2,TGTGCCGGGGGGAGGGCTGGGGCCAACGTCCTGACTTTC,CAGGRAGANVLTF
TRBV29-1,TRBJ2-7,-,-,TGCAGCGTTGAGATCGGCTCCTACGAGCAGTACTTC,CSVEIGSYEQYF
TRBV6-5,TRBJ2-3,-,TRBD2,TGTGCCAGCAGTAATAGCGGGAGCTTGACAGATACGCAGTATTTT,CASSNSGSLTDTQYF
TRBV9,TRBJ2-7,-,TRBD2,TGTGCCAGCAGCGTAGACGGGACTAGCGTCGAGGAGCAGTACTTC,CASSVDGTSVEEQYF
TRBV2,TRBJ2-1,few,TRBD2,TGTGCCAGCGTAAGTAGCGGGAGTAATGAGCAGTTCTTC,CASVSSGSNEQFF
TRBV28,TRBJ1-4,-,-,TGTGCCAGCAGTTTGATAACAGTCAATGAAAAACTGTTTTTT,CASSLITVNEKLFF
TRBV30,TRBJ1-4,few,-,TGTGCCTGGAGTGCAGGTCTGGGTAATGAAAAACTGTTTTTT,CAWSAGLGNEKLFF
TRBV2,TRBJ2-1,-,TRBD2,TGTGCCAGCAGGCAAGGGACTAGCGGGAACAATGAGCAGTTCTTC,CASRQGTSGNNEQFF
TRBV7-7,TRBJ1-1,-,-,TGTGCTAGCAGCTTACGGCGGGGTAAGCCCACAACGGAGGGATCTGAAGCTTTCTTT,CASSLRRGKPTTEGSEAFF
TRBV9,TRBJ2-3,-,TRBD2,TGTGCCAGCAGCCTAACTAGCGGGAGTGAGACAGATACGCAGTATTTT,CASSLTSGSETDTQYF
TRBV5-1,TRBJ2-7,once,TRBD1,TGCGCCAGCAGCTTGGAGGGACAGAACTACGAGCAGTACTTC,CASSLEGQNYEQYF
TRBV28,TRBJ2-4,few,TRBD1,TGTGCCAGCAGCCCCAAGGGACAGGGGATCGCCAAAAACATTCAGTACTTC,CASSPKGQGIAKNIQYF
TRBV2,TRBJ2-5,-,TRBD1,TGTGCCAGCAGCAAGGGCAGGGGGCTCCAAGAGACCCAGTACTTC,CASSKGRGLQETQYF
TRBV29-1,TRBJ2-1,-,TRBD2,TGCAGCGTCGAAGTTGGGGACTACTACACGAATGAGCAGTTCTTC,CSVEVGDYYTNEQFF
TRBV6-5,TRBJ2-7,-,TRBD1,TGTGCCAGCAGTTTATACCGGACAGGGGGCTACGAGCAGTACTTC,CASSLYRTGGYEQYF
TRBV6-5,TRBJ2-7,once,-,TGTGCCAGCAGTTACATGTTAGGGGTCGAGCAGTACTTC,CASSYMLGVEQYF
TRBV28,TRBJ1-5,-,-,TGTGCCAGCAAAATGGCCCAGGGATTGGGGAATCAGCCCCAGCATTTT,CASKMAQGLGNQPQHF
TRBV9,TRBJ2-7,once,-,TGTGCCAGCAGCGTAGGGGGCTGGGGTGACGAGCAGTACTTC,CASSVGGWGDEQYF
TRBV6-5,TRBJ2-2,-,-,TGTGCCAGCAGGGCATTGAACACCGGGGAGCTGTTTTTT,CASRALNTGELFF
TRBV5-1,TRBJ2-7,-,-,TGCGCCAGCAGCCCCGATGGGGAGGCGGGCACCTACGAGCAGTACTTC,CASSPDGEAGTYEQYF
TRBV6-1,TRBJ2-7,-,TRBD2,TGTGCCAGCAGGGGACTAGCGGGAGGGGGGGAGCAGTACTTC,CASRGLAGGGEQYF
TRBV29-1,TRBJ2-7,-,TRBD1,TGCAGCGTTGAAGCGGGGACAGGCAACTACGAGCAGTACTTC,CSVEAGTGNYEQYF
TRBV30,TRBJ1-1,-,-,TGTGCCTGGAGTTGGGCTCGACCTGAAGCTTTCTTT,CAWSWARPEAFF
TRBV11-2,TRBJ1-1,-,-,TGTGCCAGCAGCTTAGTGAGGACAGCCGAAGCTTTCTTT,CASSLVRTAEAFF
TRBV15,TRBJ2-1,-,-,TGTGCCACCAGCAGAGATAAGAGCTCCTACAATGAGCAGTTCTTC,CATSRDKSSYNEQFF
TRBV18,TRBJ2-2,-,TRBD1,TGTGCCAGCTCACCGAATGGACAGGGGGCGGTCACCGGGGAGCTGTTTTTT,CASSPNGQGAVTGELFF
TRBV6-4,TRBJ2-2,-,TRBD2,TGTGCCAGCAGTGAAGCGGGAGACACCGGGGAGCTGTTTTTT,CASSEAGDTGELFF
TRBV5-4,TRBJ2-1,once,TRBD2,TGTGCCAGCAGCTCTACCCTAGCGGGAAACAATGAGCAGTTCTTC,CASSSTLAGNNEQFF
TRBV5-1,TRBJ2-2,-,TRBD1,TGCGCCAGCAGCTGGGGACAGGGTAGCACCGGGGAGCTGTTTTTT,CASSWGQGSTGELFF
TRBV20-1,TRBJ2-7,few,TRBD2,TGCAGTGCTGGGTGGGGAGGGGAGCAGTACTTC,CSAGWGGEQYF
TRBV2,TRBJ1-5,-,-,TGTGCCAGCAGAGGGGACTCTCAGCCCCAGCATTTT,CASRGDSQPQHF
TRBV29-1,TRBJ2-1,-,TRBD2,TGCAGCGTCGGGACTAGGGGTACCTACAATGAGCAGTTCTTC,CSVGTRGTYNEQFF
TRBV28,TRBJ2-3,few,TRBD2,TGTGCCAGCAGTTTCGGTGGCGGGAGTAATCCAGATACGCAGTATTTT,CASSFGGGSNPDTQYF
TRBV18,TRBJ2-1,-,TRBD2,TGTGCCAGCTCACCACGTGCGGGACTAGCGGGAATTGAGCAGTTCTTC,CASSPRAGLAGIEQFF
TRBV2,TRBJ2-7,few,TRBD1,TGTGCCAGCAGTGAGCGGCGGACAGGGATCTACGAGCAGTACTTC,CASSERRTGIYEQYF
TRBV30,TRBJ2-1,-,-,TGTGCCTGGAGCGGTCAGGGCGGTGAGCAGTTCTTC,CAWSGQGGEQFF
TRBV30,TRBJ2-2,-,-,TGTGCCTGGAGTGTACATAACACCGGGGAGCTGTTTTTT,CAWSVHNTGELFF
TRBV25-1,TRBJ1-5,-,-,TGTGCCAGCAGTGGGTTCTGGGGGGGCGCCCAGCCCCAGCATTTT,CASSGFWGGAQPQHF
TRBV7-2,TRBJ2-1,-,TRBD1,TGTGCCAGCAGCCCGGGACAGCAATACAATGAGCAGTTCTTC,CASSPGQQYNEQFF